These T cell receptor beta chains were read from a single sample in a study of T cells in Graves' hyperthyroidism and ophthalmopathy. One entry per CDR3 protein, called by TCRdb with MiXCR from the multiplex PCR reads. Of about 350,000 distinct CDR3 sequences in the sample, around 13% were seen once. The sequenced sample consisted of blood. These receptors all come from a woman between 25 and 40 years old with Graves' hyperthyroidism. CDR3s include the opening cysteine and the closing phenylalanine or tryptophan. Size is stated for part of the rows, as once, few or many counts, or as a class when the clone is expanded.

>TRBV5-6|NA
CASSLHGQVSNEQFF
>TRBV12-3/TRBV12-4|many
CASSLSDRGKLFF
>TRBV27|once
CASSPWTGGGDTQYF
>TRBV20-1|many
CSAHLGQGKGGYTF
>TRBV7-9|NA
CASAIPGQGNTGELFF
>TRBV6-1|few
CASTPTSVDGTGELFF
>TRBV7-2|few
CASSLGVWVAGGPGGMTDTQYF
>TRBV7-2|NA
CASSISGTGSQPQHF
>TRBV18|NA
CASSPPSIDMRYTF
>TRBV11-2|NA
CASRPSTGSSEKLFF
>TRBV20-1|many
CSARDGEGRQPQHF
>TRBV6-1|NA
CASSDPGWLGNTIYF
>TRBV2|NA
CASTTRGVQTYEQYF
>TRBV20-1|many
CSARTLPGSYNEQFF